Below, 30 T cell receptor beta chains from the same sample are listed, as sequenced in a study of vaccination and CD4 T cells after COVID-19 (dated by TCRdb to about 2022). Sample treatment or condition, as interpreted from the label and publication: roughly ten-day PBMC culture with coronavirus spike peptide pools or control peptides (ViraFEST assay). No antigen has been assigned to these receptors. To prepare the library, PCR was applied. TCRdb shows the sequencer as Illumina iSeq 100. DNA from cultured CD4+ T cells was subjected to TCR sequencing with the Oncomine TCR Beta short-read assay at the Johns Hopkins FTIC core. Starting from the raw public reads, TCRdb applied fastp trimming at Q25, assembled clones with MiXCR and retained in-frame beta chains. Each record represents a unique CDR3 protein, reported with the most common genes and DNA among its rows. This sample holds about 15,000 distinct CDR3 sequences; about half were observed only once. 14% of the sample is held by the ten biggest clonotypes.

The sample taken for sequencing was CD4+ T cells from blood, cultured in vitro. The origin of the receptors is a human donor who had recovered from COVID-19.

V gene TRBV30 combines with J gene TRBJ2-7; 8 bases are a match to TRBD1. This CDR3 has 15 residues. Germline CDR1 reads GTSNPN; CDR2 reads SVGIG (reference sequence). V was pared by 1 base and J by 0 bases, with 5 bases of the junction left unmatched. The CDR3 DNA is TGTGCCTGGAGTGGACAGGGGATCAGCTCCTACGAGCAGTACTTC. Translating gives CAWSGQGISSYEQYF.

The sample holds a few counts of this clonotype. The genes are TRBV7-9 and TRBJ2-3; tentatively, D is TRBD1 or TRBD2 (6 bases each). V was clipped by 5 bases and J by 2 bases, with 11 bases between them. Looked up from germline, CDR1 is SEHNR and CDR2 is FQNEAQ (reference sequence). This CDR3 has 14 residues. CDR3 coding DNA: TGTGCCAGCAGCCTGGGGGGCCCCACAGATACGCAGTATTTT. Translation gives CASSLGGPTDTQYF.

The chain combines TRBV6-2 or TRBV6-3 with TRBJ1-2; D is possibly TRBD1 (5 bases). This CDR3 spans 15 amino acids. V gave up 5 bases and J gave up 4 bases, with 17 bases separating them. From germline, CDR1 is MNHEY and CDR2 SVGEGT. In DNA form, the CDR3 reads TGTGCCAGCAGTCCTCCCGGGACGGCAGTCTATGGCTACACCTTC. Translation: CASSPPGTAVYGYTF.

This rearrangement joins TRBV4-2 to TRBJ1-6; 12 bases align to TRBD1. The CDR3 length is 17 residues. The V and J ends lost 4 bases and 7 bases, in that order; junction bases with no gene match: 8. CDR1 is LGHNA, CDR2 YNFKEQ, per germline. The CDR3 region is CASSPGQGANSNSPLHF. In nucleotides, the CDR3 is TGTGCCAGCAGCCCGGGACAGGGGGCAAACTCGAATTCACCCCTCCACTTT.

The chain carries TRBV2 and TRBJ1-5; D gene unclear. The CDR3 sequence is 15 residues long. The germline V gene encodes CDR1 SNHLY and CDR2 FYNNEI. The V end lost 0 bases, the J end lost 3 bases, and 9 bases lay between the germline ends. The CDR3 spells CASSEAISFNQPQHF. The CDR3 nucleotides are TGTGCCAGCAGTGAAGCGATAAGTTTCAATCAGCCCCAGCATTTT.

The chain is built from TRBV12-3 or TRBV12-4 and TRBJ1-6, with TRBD1 as a possible D gene (5 bases). The CDR3 loop spans 16 amino acids. The V end was cut by 0 bases, the J end by 10 bases, with 16 bases between. This chain's CDR3 is CASSLAPGPLDSPLHF. CDR3 DNA: TGTGCCAGCAGTTTAGCTCCAGGGCCGTTGGACTCACCCCTCCACTTT.

J is TRBJ2-5 and V is TRBV20-1; D unresolved. Between the trimmed V and J ends, which lost 0 bases and 0 bases, there was a span of 14 bases. CDR3 size: 16 residues. Per the germline V gene, CDR1 is DFQATT and CDR2 is SNEGSKA (reference sequence). The CDR3 sequence is CSARDRLSPHQETQYF. The CDR3 DNA sequence: TGCAGTGCTAGAGATCGGTTATCTCCCCACCAAGAGACCCAGTACTTC.

This rearrangement joins TRBV18 to TRBJ2-3; D ambiguous. CDR3 length: 14 amino acids. Germline values: CDR1 KGHSH, CDR2 LQKENI. Trimming removed 4 bases at V and 2 bases at J, with 10 bases between. The CDR3 loop is CASSLRLPTDTQYF. CDR3 coding DNA: TGTGCCAGCTCACTTCGCCTCCCCACAGATACGCAGTATTTT.

The chain couples TRBV20-1 to TRBJ2-3; D is unresolved. This CDR3 comprises 15 residues. V dropped 6 bases and J dropped 4 bases, with 20 bases sitting between them. Per the germline V gene, CDR1 is DFQATT and CDR2 is SNEGSKA (reference sequence). The CDR3 nucleotides are TGCAGTGCCCAAGATAGTGGCAGATCACCAGATACGCAGTATTTT. Translating gives CSAQDSGRSPDTQYF.

A few counts support this clonotype. The chain is built from TRBV2 and TRBJ1-6; no reliable D call. Trimming removed 4 bases from V and 7 bases from J, with 11 bases in between. The CDR3 totals 14 residues. Germline lookup yields CDR1 SNHLY and CDR2 FYNNEI. For the CDR3, the DNA is TGTGCCAGCAGTGTCGGAACAGAAAATTCACCCCTCCACTTT. As protein: CASSVGTENSPLHF.

The V call is TRBV6-1, the J call TRBJ2-7, with D perhaps assigned TRBD1 or TRBD2 (6 bases each). Per the germline V gene, CDR1 is MNHNS and CDR2 is SASEGT. Between the trimmed V and J ends, which lost 6 bases and 0 bases, there was a span of 15 bases. The CDR3 sequence is 15 residues long. For the CDR3, the DNA is TGTGCCAGCAGCCGACTGGGGGGCGACTCCTACGAGCAGTACTTC. Its protein is CASSRLGGDSYEQYF.

The chain employs TRBV20-1 and TRBJ1-4, with 10 bases aligning to TRBD1. V lost 0 bases to trimming and J lost 0 bases; unmatched junction nucleotides: 1. The CDR3 runs 16 residues. Germline V lookup: CDR1 DFQATT, CDR2 SNEGSKA (reference sequence). The CDR3, as DNA: TGCAGTGCTAGAGAGACAGGGGGCGCAACTAATGAAAAACTGTTTTTT. Protein product: CSARETGGATNEKLFF.

The rearrangement links TRBV11-3 to TRBJ2-1; 9 bases agree with TRBD1. Looked up from germline, CDR1 is SGHNT and CDR2 is YENEEA. CDR3 length equals 15 residues. J was trimmed by 7 bases and V by 5 bases; bases with no gene match: 9. CDR3 in DNA: TGTGCCAGCAGCCAGCGGGACAGGGTAGGGAATGAGCAGTTCTTC. Its translation: CASSQRDRVGNEQFF. Complete variable domain (other parts from reference TRBV11-3 and TRBJ2-1): EAGVVQSPRYKIIEKKQPVAFWCNPISGHNTLYWYLQNLGQGPELLIRYENEEAVDDSQLPKDRFSAERLKGVDSTLKIQPAELGDSAVYLCASSQRDRVGNEQFFGPGTRLTVL.

This clonotype came up once. The V and J genes are TRBV10-3 and TRBJ1-2; D might be TRBD1 (6 bases). Trimming pared 10 bases from V and 3 bases from J, leaving 15 bases between. Germline lookup yields CDR1 ENHRY and CDR2 SYGVKD. There are 13 residues in the CDR3. The CDR3 nucleotides are TGTGCCAGCATCGGGGGCGCGGACTATGGCTACACCTTC. It is translated as CASIGGADYGYTF.

This chain links TRBV15 with TRBJ2-1, with TRBD1 identical over 7 bases. J lost 10 bases, V lost 5 bases, and 5 bases had no gene match. Germline CDR1 LNHNV, CDR2 YYDKDF (reference sequence). The CDR3 length is 12 residues. CDR3 loop: CATSPRGGEQFF. The CDR3 bases are TGTGCCACCAGCCCCCGAGGGGGCGAGCAGTTCTTC.

The chain has TRBV6-2 or TRBV6-3 and TRBJ1-1; D remains ambiguous. CDR1 and CDR2 (germline): MNHEY, SVGEGT. This CDR3 comprises 16 residues. Trimming pared 0 bases from V and 1 base from J, leaving 12 bases between. CDR3 coding DNA: TGTGCCAGCAGTTACTCCCCTGACTATCCGAACACTGAAGCTTTCTTT. Its protein product is CASSYSPDYPNTEAFF.

The V gene is TRBV11-3, the J gene TRBJ2-1; TRBD2 matches 8 bases. Germline CDR1 reads SGHNT; CDR2 reads YENEEA. The CDR3 covers 15 residues. V trimming: 7 bases; J trimming: 8 bases; junction bases outside the gene matches: 13. CDR3 protein: CASKSRREGTDEQFF. The CDR3, as DNA: TGTGCCAGCAAATCCCGACGGGAGGGTACGGATGAGCAGTTCTTC.

This sequence joins TRBV28 and TRBJ2-7, with 14 bases identical to TRBD2. CDR3 length: 16 residues. Per germline, CDR1 MDHEN and CDR2 SYDVKM. With 6 bases clipped from V and 5 bases from J, the junction kept 9 bases outside the gene matches. This CDR3 is CASSSGTSGRRHEQYF. DNA of the CDR3: TGTGCCAGCAGCAGCGGGACTAGCGGGAGACGGCACGAGCAGTACTTC.

This chain uses TRBV2 with TRBJ2-3; 8 nucleotides agree with TRBD2. CDR1 is SNHLY and CDR2 is FYNNEI in the germline V gene. Germline trimming cut 4 bases from V and 2 bases from J; bases unmatched to any gene: 5. This CDR3 has 15 amino acids. Here the CDR3 DNA reads TGTGCCAGCAGTGGTCAAGCGGGGGCCACAGATACGCAGTATTTT. Residues: CASSGQAGATDTQYF.

J is TRBJ2-1 and V is TRBV20-1, with TRBD2 matching 13 bases. V lost 6 bases and J lost 9; bases outside the gene matches: 5. The CDR3 length is 13 residues. The V gene's germline CDR1 is DFQATT and CDR2 SNEGSKA (reference sequence). This chain's CDR3 is CSAPRLAGGEQFF. DNA for the CDR3: TGCAGTGCCCCGCGACTAGCGGGAGGTGAGCAGTTCTTC.

This clonotype was counted a single time. The genes are TRBV6-1 and TRBJ2-3, with 8 bases aligning to TRBD2. There are 13 residues in the CDR3. CDR1 is MNHNS, CDR2 SASEGT, per germline. Losses at the gene ends were 7 bases for V and 6 bases for J; bases not matched to a gene: 6. The CDR3 DNA follows: TGTGCCAGCACCTTGACTAGCGCCGATACGCAGTATTTT. Its protein product is CASTLTSADTQYF.

This clonotype was detected a few times. The V call is TRBV6-1, the J call TRBJ1-2; D unclear. Germline CDR1 MNHNS, CDR2 SASEGT. This CDR3 is built from 12 residues. V gave up 7 bases and J gave up 2 bases, with 8 bases separating them. The DNA of the CDR3 is TGTGCCAGCACGGGTTGGAACTATGGCTACACCTTC. Its translation is CASTGWNYGYTF.

Only a few counts were recorded for this clonotype. The genes are TRBV6-1 and TRBJ1-5; the D gene is possibly TRBD1 (5 bases). The germline V gene has CDR1 MNHNS and CDR2 SASEGT. V dropped 5 bases and J dropped 3 bases, with 14 bases sitting between them. This CDR3 is built from 15 residues. Here the CDR3 DNA reads TGTGCCAGCAGTCCGGGGGGGACTCTCAATCAGCCCCAGCATTTT. It encodes CASSPGGTLNQPQHF.

The chain's CDR3 is CASSFWDRGYEQYF. CDR3 nucleotides: TGTGCCAGCAGTTTTTGGGACAGGGGGTACGAGCAGTACTTC. The rearrangement links TRBV28 to TRBJ2-7; 11 bases line up with TRBD1. Losses at the gene ends were 3 bases for V and 4 bases for J; bases not matched to a gene: 2. The CDR3 loop spans 14 amino acids. Germline CDR1 is MDHEN and CDR2 is SYDVKM.

This chain joins TRBV11-2 and TRBJ1-1; no clear D gene. This CDR3 region has 15 residues. Looked up from germline, CDR1 is SGHAT and CDR2 is FQNNGV. Trimming pared 2 bases from V and 3 bases from J, leaving 13 bases between. Written as DNA, the CDR3 is TGTGCCAGCAGCTTAAGGCCCACCACGGACACTGAAGCTTTCTTT. Amino acid sequence: CASSLRPTTDTEAFF.

The rearrangement uses TRBV19 and TRBJ2-7; 7 bases match TRBD2. The CDR3 has 14 residues. V gave up 7 bases and J gave up 2 bases; unmatched junction bases: 8. Germline-derived CDR1 and CDR2 are LNHDA and SQIVND (reference sequence). CDR3 nucleotide sequence: TGTGCCAGTAAGGCTAGCGGCGTCACCTACGAGCAGTACTTC. Amino acids: CASKASGVTYEQYF.

The genes are TRBV7-8 and TRBJ2-3; 8 bases map to TRBD1. V lost 3 bases to trimming and J lost 6 bases; unmatched junction nucleotides: 2. Per germline, CDR1 SGHVS and CDR2 FQNEAQ. The CDR3 extends over 13 amino acids. The CDR3 sequence: CASSLDRADTQYF. CDR3 nucleotide sequence: TGTGCCAGCAGCTTGGACAGGGCGGATACGCAGTATTTT.

This clonotype appeared a few times. The rearrangement uses TRBV6-1 and TRBJ1-2, with D possibly matching TRBD1 (6 bases). Trimming removed 6 bases from V and 6 bases from J, with 17 bases in between. The CDR3 has 14 amino acids. Germline CDR1 MNHNS, CDR2 SASEGT. CDR3 nucleotide sequence: TGTGCCAGCAGCTTACAGGGTATTGGCGATGGCTACACCTTC. Translated, it gives CASSLQGIGDGYTF.

In its sample, this clonotype was seen a few times. This chain connects TRBV2 to TRBJ2-7; unclear D gene. The CDR3 covers 19 residues. The germline V and J ends were trimmed by 7 bases and 0 bases, with 28 bases remaining between them. CDR1 is SNHLY, CDR2 FYNNEI, per germline. This CDR3 is CASTTLLGPGPLSSYEQYF. DNA for the CDR3: TGTGCCAGCACTACTTTACTGGGCCCCGGACCCTTGAGCTCCTACGAGCAGTACTTC.

V and J are TRBV14 and TRBJ2-7; the D call may be TRBD1 or TRBD2 (5 bases each). Germline CDR1 reads SGHDN; CDR2 reads FVKESK. Trimming cost V 0 bases and J 6 bases, with 21 bases left between them. The CDR3 is made up of 17 amino acids. DNA for the CDR3: TGTGCCAGCAGCCAAGATCGTGTGGGAGTCGGGACCCGCGAGCAGTACTTC. Translated, it gives CASSQDRVGVGTREQYF.